Listed below are T cell receptor beta chains from one sample, sequenced in a study of spatial heterogeneity in lung cancer. In TCRdb, the 5' RACE reads were re-called with MiXCR into one record per CDR3 protein. The table records 13,000 or so distinct CDR3 sequences, over 3% of them present only once. The sample was lung tumor tissue, taken at surgery. The origin of the receptors is a male donor with early-stage non-small cell lung cancer. Each CDR3 is given with its conserved first and last residue. The order of the fields is V gene, J gene, D gene, clone size, CDR3 DNA, CDR3 protein. The D gene is left open where the match is weak. Only part of the rows carry a size: once, few, many, or a class if the clone is expanded.

TRBV7-2	TRBJ1-3	.	many	TGTGCCAGCAGCTTAGGCCGAGGGTCTGGAAACACCATATATTTT	CASSLGRGSGNTIYF
TRBV6-6	TRBJ2-5	.	.	TGTGCCAGCAGTTACGGACCAGCAAAGACCCAGTACTTC	CASSYGPAKTQYF
TRBV5-1	TRBJ2-1	TRBD2	many	TGCGCCAGCAACCTGTTAGCGGGAGGCGGCAATGAGCAGTTCTTC	CASNLLAGGGNEQFF
TRBV6-1	TRBJ1-4	.	many	TGTGCCAGCAGTGAATGGAGTGAAAAACTGTTTTTT	CASSEWSEKLFF
TRBV4-1	TRBJ2-2	TRBD2	many	TGCGCCAGCAGCCAACCGGGGCTAGCGGGGGCTACCGGGGAGCTGTTTTTT	CASSQPGLAGATGELFF
TRBV5-1	TRBJ1-4	TRBD1	many	TGCGCCAGCAGCGGAGGGGGCACTAATGAAAAACTGTTTTTT	CASSGGGTNEKLFF
TRBV20-1	TRBJ2-2	TRBD1	many	TGCAGTGCGCGGACAGGAAGGGGGACCGGGGAGCTGTTTTTT	CSARTGRGTGELFF
TRBV28	TRBJ2-7	TRBD2	medium-sized	TGTGCCAGCAGTCCCATCGGGGGGGCTCCCTACGAGCAGTACTTC	CASSPIGGAPYEQYF
TRBV5-4	TRBJ1-3	.	many	TGTGCCAGCAGCTTGGCCAGCTCTGGAAACACCATATATTTT	CASSLASSGNTIYF
TRBV14	TRBJ1-1	.	few	TGTGCCAGCAGCCCGGACAGAAGAGCAACTGAAGCTTTCTTT	CASSPDRRATEAFF
TRBV20-1	TRBJ2-7	TRBD1	many	TGCAGTCCCCAAGAGATAGGGGGACAGAGCTACGAGCAGTACTTC	CSPQEIGGQSYEQYF
TRBV20-1	TRBJ2-3	TRBD2	.	TGCAGTGCTAGAGATCCTGGGACTAGCCCAGATACGCAGTATTTT	CSARDPGTSPDTQYF
TRBV24-1	TRBJ2-1	.	medium-sized	TGTGCCACCAGTGATTTGCAGGGGTCGGGGAATGAGCAGTTCTTC	CATSDLQGSGNEQFF
TRBV4-3	TRBJ1-1	TRBD1	few	TGCGCCAGCAGCCAAGCGTGGACAGGGAACACTGAAGCTTTCTTT	CASSQAWTGNTEAFF
TRBV5-1	TRBJ2-2	TRBD2	.	TGCGCCAGCAGCCTGGGACTAGCGGGAGGCACCGGGGAGCTGTTTTTT	CASSLGLAGGTGELFF
TRBV4-1	TRBJ2-7	.	many	TGCGCCAGCAGCCAAGATCTGTGGCTGGGGCAGTACTTC	CASSQDLWLGQYF
TRBV7-2	TRBJ1-1	.	medium-sized	TGTGCCAGCAGCTTAGAAGGGCCGGACACTGAAGCTTTCTTT	CASSLEGPDTEAFF
TRBV20-1	TRBJ2-3	TRBD2	many	TGCAGTGCTAGAGATAGACTAGCGGGAAGTGATACGCAGTATTTT	CSARDRLAGSDTQYF
TRBV29-1	TRBJ1-4	TRBD1	.	TGCAGCGTTTCCGGGACAGGATGTGAAAAACTGTTTTTT	CSVSGTGCEKLFF
TRBV20-1	TRBJ1-1	.	many	TGCAGTGCTAGAGATCCAACGAGGACTGAAGCTTTCTTT	CSARDPTRTEAFF
TRBV7-2	TRBJ2-3	.	many	TGTGCCAGCAGCTTGGGGCCTTTTCGCACAGATACGCAGTATTTT	CASSLGPFRTDTQYF
TRBV14	TRBJ2-1	TRBD1	many	TGTGCCAGCAGCGCCAACAGGGGGCTCTACAATGAGCAGTTCTTC	CASSANRGLYNEQFF
TRBV18	TRBJ2-6	.	many	TGTGCCAGCTCACTGAGGGCCCAATACTCTGGGGCCAACGTCCTGACTTTC	CASSLRAQYSGANVLTF
TRBV6-5	TRBJ1-2	.	many	TGTGCCAGCTCATCCGGGGGGGGAAAGTTTGGCTACACCTTC	CASSSGGGKFGYTF
TRBV11-2	TRBJ1-6	.	many	TGTGCCAGCAGCTTAGATTCCTCACCCCTCCACTTT	CASSLDSSPLHF
TRBV7-8	TRBJ2-1	.	many	TGTGCCAGCAGCTTAGCGAGCCACAGGTTGGGTGAGCAGTTCTTC	CASSLASHRLGEQFF
TRBV20-1	TRBJ1-2	.	many	TGCAGTGCCTCCCGGGACGGGGTGGATGGCTACACCTTC	CSASRDGVDGYTF
TRBV30	TRBJ2-5	TRBD2	.	TGTGCCTGGAGCTGGACGGGGGGGCCCCAAGAGACCCAGTACTTC	CAWSWTGGPQETQYF
TRBV6-1	TRBJ2-5	TRBD1	many	TGTGCCAGCACCTCCGGGACAGGGGGCCAAGAGACCCAGTACTTC	CASTSGTGGQETQYF
TRBV15	TRBJ2-2	.	many	TGTGCCACCAGCAGAGATACTACGAACACCGGGGAGCTGTTTTTT	CATSRDTTNTGELFF
TRBV7-7	TRBJ1-5	TRBD1	many	TGTGCCAGCAGCAGAGGACAGGGTAGTCCCCAGCATTTT	CASSRGQGSPQHF
TRBV29-1	TRBJ2-5	TRBD1	many	TGCAGCGTCCCCGGACAGGCCGAGAAGTACTTC	CSVPGQAEKYF
TRBV20-1	TRBJ1-6	.	medium-sized	TGCAGTGCTAGAGGATCAGGGGAATCACCCCTCCACTTT	CSARGSGESPLHF
TRBV2	TRBJ1-5	.	many	TGTGCCAGCCGATGGGAGAGCAATCAGCCCCAGCATTTT	CASRWESNQPQHF
TRBV5-1	TRBJ2-3	.	few	TGCGCCAGCAGCCACCGGGCTTTAAGTAGGTCAACAGATACGCAGTATTTT	CASSHRALSRSTDTQYF